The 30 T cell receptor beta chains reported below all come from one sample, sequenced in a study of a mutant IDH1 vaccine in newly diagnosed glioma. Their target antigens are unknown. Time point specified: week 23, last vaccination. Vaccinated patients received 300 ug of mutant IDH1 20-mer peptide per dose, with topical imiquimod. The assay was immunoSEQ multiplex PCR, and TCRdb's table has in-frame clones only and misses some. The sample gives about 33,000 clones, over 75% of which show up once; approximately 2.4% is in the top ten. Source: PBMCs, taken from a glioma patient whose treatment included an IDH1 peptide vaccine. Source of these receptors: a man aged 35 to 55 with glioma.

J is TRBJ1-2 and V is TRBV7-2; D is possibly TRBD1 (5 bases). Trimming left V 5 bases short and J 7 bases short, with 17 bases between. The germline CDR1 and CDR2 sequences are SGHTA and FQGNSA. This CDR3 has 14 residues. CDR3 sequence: CASSRLLGRAGYTF. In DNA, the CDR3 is TGTGCCAGCAGCCGACTTTTGGGCAGGGCTGGCTACACCTTC.

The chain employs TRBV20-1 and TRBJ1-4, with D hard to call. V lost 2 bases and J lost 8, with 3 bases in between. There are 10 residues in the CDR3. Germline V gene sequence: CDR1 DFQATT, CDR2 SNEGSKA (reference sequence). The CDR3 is CSARREKLFF. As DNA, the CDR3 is TGCAGTGCTAGAAGGGAAAAACTGTTTTTT.

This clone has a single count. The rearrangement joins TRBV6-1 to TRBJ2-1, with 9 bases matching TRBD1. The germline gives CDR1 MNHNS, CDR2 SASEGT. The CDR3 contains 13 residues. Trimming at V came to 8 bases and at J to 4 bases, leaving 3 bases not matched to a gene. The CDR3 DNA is TGTGCCAGCGCGGGACAGGGATACAATGAGCAGTTCTTC. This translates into CASAGQGYNEQFF.

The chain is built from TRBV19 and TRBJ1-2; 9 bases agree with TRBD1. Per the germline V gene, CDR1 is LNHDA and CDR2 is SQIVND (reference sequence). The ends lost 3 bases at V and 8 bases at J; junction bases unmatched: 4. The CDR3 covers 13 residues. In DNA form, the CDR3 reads TGTGCCAGTAGTATGGGACAGGGAGAAGGCTACACCTTC. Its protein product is CASSMGQGEGYTF.

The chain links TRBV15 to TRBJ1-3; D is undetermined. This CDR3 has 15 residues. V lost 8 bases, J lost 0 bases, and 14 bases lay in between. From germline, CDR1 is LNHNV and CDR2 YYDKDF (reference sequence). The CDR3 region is CATRPWYSSGNTIYF. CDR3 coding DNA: TGTGCCACCCGACCGTGGTACTCCTCTGGAAACACCATATATTTT.

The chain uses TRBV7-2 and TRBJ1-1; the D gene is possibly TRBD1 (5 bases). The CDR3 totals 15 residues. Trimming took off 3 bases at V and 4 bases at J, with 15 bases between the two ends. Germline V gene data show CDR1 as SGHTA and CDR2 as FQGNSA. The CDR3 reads CASSFFDREATEAFF. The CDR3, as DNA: TGTGCCAGCAGCTTCTTTGACAGAGAGGCCACTGAAGCTTTCTTT.

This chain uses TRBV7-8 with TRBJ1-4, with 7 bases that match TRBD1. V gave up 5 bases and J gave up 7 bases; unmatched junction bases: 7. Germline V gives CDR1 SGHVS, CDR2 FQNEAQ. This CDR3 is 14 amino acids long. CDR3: CASSPKNRGEKLFF. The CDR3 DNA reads TGTGCCAGCAGCCCGAAGAACAGGGGTGAAAAACTGTTTTTT.

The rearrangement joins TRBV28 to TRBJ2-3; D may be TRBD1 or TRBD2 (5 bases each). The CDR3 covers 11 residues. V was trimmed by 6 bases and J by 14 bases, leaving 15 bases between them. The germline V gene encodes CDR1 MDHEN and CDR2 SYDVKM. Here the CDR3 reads CASSSGTRGYF. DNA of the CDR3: TGTGCCAGCAGCTCCGGGACGAGGGGGTATTTT.

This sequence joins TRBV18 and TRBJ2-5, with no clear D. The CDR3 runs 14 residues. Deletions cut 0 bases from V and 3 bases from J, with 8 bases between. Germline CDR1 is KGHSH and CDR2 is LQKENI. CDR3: CASSPPNQKETQYF. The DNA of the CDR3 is TGTGCCAGCTCACCACCGAACCAGAAAGAGACCCAGTACTTC.

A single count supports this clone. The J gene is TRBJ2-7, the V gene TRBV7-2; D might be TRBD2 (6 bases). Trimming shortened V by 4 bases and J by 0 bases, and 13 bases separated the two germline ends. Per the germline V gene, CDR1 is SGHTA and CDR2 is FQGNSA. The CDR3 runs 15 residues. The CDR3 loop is CASSSTPSASYEQYF. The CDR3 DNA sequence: TGTGCCAGCAGCTCCACCCCTAGCGCCTCCTACGAGCAGTACTTC.

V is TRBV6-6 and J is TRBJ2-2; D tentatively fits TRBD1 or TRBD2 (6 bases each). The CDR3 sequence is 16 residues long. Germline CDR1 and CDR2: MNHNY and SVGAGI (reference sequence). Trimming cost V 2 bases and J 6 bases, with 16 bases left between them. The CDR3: CASSYVGPGAPGELFF. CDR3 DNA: TGTGCCAGCAGTTACGTAGGGCCGGGGGCCCCCGGGGAGCTGTTTTTT.

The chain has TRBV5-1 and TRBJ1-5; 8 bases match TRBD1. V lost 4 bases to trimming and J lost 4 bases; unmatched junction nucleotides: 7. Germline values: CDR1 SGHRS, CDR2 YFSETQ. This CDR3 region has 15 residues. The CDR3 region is CASSLGGQANQPQHF. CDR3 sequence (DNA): TGCGCCAGCAGCCTGGGGGGACAGGCGAATCAGCCCCAGCATTTT.

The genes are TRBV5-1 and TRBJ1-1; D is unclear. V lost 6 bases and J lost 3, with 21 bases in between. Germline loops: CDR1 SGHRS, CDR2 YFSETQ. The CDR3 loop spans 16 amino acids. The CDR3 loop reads CASTQNGPNADTEAFF. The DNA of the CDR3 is TGCGCCAGCACCCAAAACGGACCCAACGCTGACACTGAAGCTTTCTTT.

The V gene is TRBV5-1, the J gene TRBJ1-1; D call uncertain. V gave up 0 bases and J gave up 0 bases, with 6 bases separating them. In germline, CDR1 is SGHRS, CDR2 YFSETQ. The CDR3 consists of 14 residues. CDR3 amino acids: CASSLGEMNTEAFF. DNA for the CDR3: TGCGCCAGCAGCTTGGGGGAAATGAACACTGAAGCTTTCTTT.

CDR3 sequence reads: CASRTRDSYNEQFF. For the CDR3, the DNA is TGTGCCAGTAGGACCCGGGACAGTTACAATGAGCAGTTCTTC. The chain employs TRBV19 and TRBJ2-1, with TRBD1 identical over 7 bases. After removal of 6 bases from V and 4 bases from J, the junction contained 6 bases not matched to a gene. Germline V CDR1 and CDR2: LNHDA, SQIVND (reference sequence). The CDR3 length is 14 residues.

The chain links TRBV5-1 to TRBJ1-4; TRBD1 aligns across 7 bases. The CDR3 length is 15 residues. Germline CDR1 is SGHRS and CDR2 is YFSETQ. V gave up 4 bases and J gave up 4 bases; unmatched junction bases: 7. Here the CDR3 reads CASSPQGLSNEKLFF. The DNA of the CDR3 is TGCGCCAGCAGCCCACAGGGGCTGAGTAATGAAAAACTGTTTTTT.

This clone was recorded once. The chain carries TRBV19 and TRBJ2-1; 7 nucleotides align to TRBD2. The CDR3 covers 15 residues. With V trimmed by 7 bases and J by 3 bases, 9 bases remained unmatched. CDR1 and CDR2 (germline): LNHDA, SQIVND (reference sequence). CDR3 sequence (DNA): TGTGCCAGTACCGTAACTAGCGCCTACTACAATGAGCAGTTCTTC. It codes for CASTVTSAYYNEQFF. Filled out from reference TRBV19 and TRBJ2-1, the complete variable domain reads DGGITQSPKYLFRKEGQNVTLSCEQNLNHDAMYWYRQDPGQGLRLIYYSQIVNDFQKGDIAEGYSVSREKKESFPLTVTSAQKNPTAFYLCASTVTSAYYNEQFFGPGTRLTVL.

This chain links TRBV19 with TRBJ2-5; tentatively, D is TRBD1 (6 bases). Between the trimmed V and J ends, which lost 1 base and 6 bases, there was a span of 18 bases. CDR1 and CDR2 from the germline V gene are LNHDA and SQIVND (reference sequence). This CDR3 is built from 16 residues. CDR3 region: CASSIARGASVQTQYF. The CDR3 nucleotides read TGTGCCAGTAGTATAGCCAGGGGTGCCTCCGTACAGACCCAGTACTTC. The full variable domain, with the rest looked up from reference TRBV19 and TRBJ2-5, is DGGITQSPKYLFRKEGQNVTLSCEQNLNHDAMYWYRQDPGQGLRLIYYSQIVNDFQKGDIAEGYSVSREKKESFPLTVTSAQKNPTAFYLCASSIARGASVQTQYFGPGTRLLVL.

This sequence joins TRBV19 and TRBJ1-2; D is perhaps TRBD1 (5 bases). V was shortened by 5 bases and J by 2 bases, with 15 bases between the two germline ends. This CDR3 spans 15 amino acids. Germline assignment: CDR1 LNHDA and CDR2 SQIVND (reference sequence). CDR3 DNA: TGTGCCAGTAGTCGCCCCCAGGCAGGGAACTATGGCTACACCTTC. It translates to CASSRPQAGNYGYTF.

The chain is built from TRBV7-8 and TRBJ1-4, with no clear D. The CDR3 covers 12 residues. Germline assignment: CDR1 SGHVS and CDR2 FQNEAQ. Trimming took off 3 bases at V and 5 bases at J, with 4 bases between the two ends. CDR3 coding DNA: TGTGCCAGCAGCTTCCCCAATGAAAAACTGTTTTTT. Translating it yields CASSFPNEKLFF.

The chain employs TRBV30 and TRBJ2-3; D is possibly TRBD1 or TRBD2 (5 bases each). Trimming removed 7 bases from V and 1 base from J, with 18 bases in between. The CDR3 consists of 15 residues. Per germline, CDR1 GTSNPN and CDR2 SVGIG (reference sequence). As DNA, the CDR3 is TGTGCCTTGCAGAGAGGGGTTTTGGGCACAGATACGCAGTATTTT. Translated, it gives CALQRGVLGTDTQYF.

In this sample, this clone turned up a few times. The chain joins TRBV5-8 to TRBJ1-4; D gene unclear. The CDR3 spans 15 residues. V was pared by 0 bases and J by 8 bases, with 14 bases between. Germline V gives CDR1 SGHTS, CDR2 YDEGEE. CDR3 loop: CASSLDRSTGEKLFF. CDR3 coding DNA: TGTGCCAGCAGCTTGGATCGGTCGACGGGGGAAAAACTGTTTTTT.

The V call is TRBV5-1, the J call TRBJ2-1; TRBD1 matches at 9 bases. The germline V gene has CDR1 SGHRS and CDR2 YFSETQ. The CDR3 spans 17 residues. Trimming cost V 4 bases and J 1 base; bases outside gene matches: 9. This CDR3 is CASSLGTGGRSYNEQFF. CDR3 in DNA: TGCGCCAGCAGCCTGGGCACAGGGGGCCGTTCCTACAATGAGCAGTTCTTC.

The CDR3 bases are TGTGCCAGCAGCTTAGGAGTTGGGAGGGAGACCCAGTACTTC. Translation: CASSLGVGRETQYF. The V and J genes are TRBV7-2 and TRBJ2-5, with a weak D call TRBD2 (6 bases). The V gene lost 1 base and the J gene lost 5 bases, with 11 bases spanning the gap. The germline V gene has CDR1 SGHTA and CDR2 FQGNSA. The length of the CDR3 is 14 residues.

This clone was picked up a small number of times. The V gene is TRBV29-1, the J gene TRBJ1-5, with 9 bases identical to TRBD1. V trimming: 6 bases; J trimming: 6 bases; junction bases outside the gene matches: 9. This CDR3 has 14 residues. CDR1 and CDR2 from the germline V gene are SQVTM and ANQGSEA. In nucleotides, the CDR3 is TGCAGCGTCGCGGGACAGGGTTCGAGTCAGCCCCAGCATTTT. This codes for CSVAGQGSSQPQHF.

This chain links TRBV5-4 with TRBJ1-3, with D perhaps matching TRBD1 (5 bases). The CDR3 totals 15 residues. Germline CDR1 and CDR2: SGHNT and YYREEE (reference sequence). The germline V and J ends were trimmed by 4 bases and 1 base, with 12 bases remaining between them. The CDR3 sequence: CASSVQGISGNTIYF. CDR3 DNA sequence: TGTGCCAGCAGCGTGCAGGGCATATCTGGAAACACCATATATTTT. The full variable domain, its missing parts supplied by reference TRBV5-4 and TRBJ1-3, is ETGVTQSPTHLIKTRGQQVTLRCSSQSGHNTVSWYQQALGQGPQFIFQYYREEENGRGNFPPRFSGLQFPNYSSELNVNALELDDSALYLCASSVQGISGNTIYFGEGSWLTVV.

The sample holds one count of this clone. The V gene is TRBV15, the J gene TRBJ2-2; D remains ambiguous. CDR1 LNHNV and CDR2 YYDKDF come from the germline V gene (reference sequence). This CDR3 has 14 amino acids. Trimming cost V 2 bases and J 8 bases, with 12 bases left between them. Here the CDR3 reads CATSRTTLGGELFF. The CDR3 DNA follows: TGTGCCACCAGCAGAACAACCCTGGGGGGGGAGCTGTTTTTT.

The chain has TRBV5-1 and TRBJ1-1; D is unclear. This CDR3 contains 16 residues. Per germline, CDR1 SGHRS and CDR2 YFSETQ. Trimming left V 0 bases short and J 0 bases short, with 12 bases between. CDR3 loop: CASSLDEGSMNTEAFF. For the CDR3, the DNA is TGCGCCAGCAGCTTGGACGAGGGATCCATGAACACTGAAGCTTTCTTT. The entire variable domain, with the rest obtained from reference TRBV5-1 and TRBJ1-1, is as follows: KAGVTQTPRYLIKTRGQQVTLSCSPISGHRSVSWYQQTPGQGLQFLFEYFSETQRNKGNFPGRFSGRQFSNSRSEMNVSTLELGDSALYLCASSLDEGSMNTEAFFGQGTRLTVV.

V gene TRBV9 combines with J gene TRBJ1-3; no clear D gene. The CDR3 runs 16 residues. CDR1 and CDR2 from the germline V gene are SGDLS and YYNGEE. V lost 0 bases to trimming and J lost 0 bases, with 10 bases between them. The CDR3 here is CASSVGVLLSGNTIYF. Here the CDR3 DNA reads TGTGCCAGCAGCGTAGGGGTCCTTCTCTCTGGAAACACCATATATTTT.

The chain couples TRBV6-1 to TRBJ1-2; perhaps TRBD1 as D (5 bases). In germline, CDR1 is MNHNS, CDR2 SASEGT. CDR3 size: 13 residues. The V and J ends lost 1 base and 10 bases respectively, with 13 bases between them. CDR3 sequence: CASSEGSGRPYTF. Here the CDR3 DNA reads TGTGCCAGCAGTGAAGGCTCAGGGAGGCCCTACACCTTC.